Below are 11 T cell receptor beta chains sequenced from a single sample in a study of monozygotic twins with inflammatory bowel disease (dated by TCRdb to about 2019). The library was prepared using 5' RACE. Sequencer: Illumina HiSeq 2500. Through TCRdb reprocessing, the reads give one entry per CDR3 protein sequence; DNA is omitted. This sample's table lists around 150,000 distinct CDR3 sequences. The top ten clones comprise roughly 2.6% of the sample. Sequences were obtained from blood. The receptors were sampled from a human donor with ulcerative colitis or Crohn's disease, or a healthy co-twin of an affected twin (not recorded which).

This chain connects TRBV7-3 to TRBJ2-5; checking the TCRdb D call of TRBD1 is not possible without DNA. Germline loops: CDR1 SGHTA, CDR2 FQGTGA. The CDR3 covers 15 residues. The CDR3 loop reads CASSPDRGRGETQYF.

The genes are TRBV4-2 and TRBJ2-7. The germline CDR1 and CDR2 sequences are LGHNA and YNFKEQ. This CDR3 comprises 13 residues. The CDR3 spells CASSQETKDEQYF.

The rearrangement uses TRBV2 and TRBJ2-5. The CDR3 runs 12 residues. Germline-derived CDR1 and CDR2 are SNHLY and FYNNEI. The chain's CDR3 is CASSGVGETQYF.

The chain combines TRBV20-1 with TRBJ2-4; TCRdb's D call, TRBD1, is unchecked because there is no DNA. The germline V gene encodes CDR1 DFQATT and CDR2 SNEGSKA (reference sequence). The CDR3 contains 13 residues. The CDR3 loop reads CSARVSRGDIQYF.

The chain joins TRBV2 to TRBJ1-1. The germline CDR1 and CDR2 sequences are SNHLY and FYNNEI. CDR3 length: 13 amino acids. The CDR3 sequence: CASSEWIGTEAFF.

The gene calls are TRBV5-1 and TRBJ2-7; the D call of TRBD2 rests on TCRdb alone, since no DNA is present to check it. In germline, CDR1 is SGHRS, CDR2 YFSETQ. The CDR3 spans 16 residues. CDR3 amino acids: CASSLRAGGSSYEQYF.

This chain links TRBV12-3 or TRBV12-4 with TRBJ2-7; TCRdb's D call of TRBD2 is untestable without DNA. The CDR3 has 13 amino acids. This CDR3 reads CASSQAASYEQYF.

The rearrangement links TRBV6-5 to TRBJ2-1; TCRdb calls TRBD2, which cannot be checked without DNA. Germline V CDR1 and CDR2: MNHEY, SVGAGI. This CDR3 contains 17 residues. The CDR3 protein is CASSYSSLLAGRNEQFF.

The chain uses TRBV5-1 and TRBJ2-1; TCRdb reports TRBD2, a call that lacks DNA to check it against. CDR3 length equals 15 residues. Germline CDR1 and CDR2: SGHRS and YFSETQ. The CDR3 loop is CASSPRTSGSHEQFF.

This chain links TRBV15 with TRBJ2-7; no DNA is available, so the TRBD2 call from TCRdb remains unchecked. CDR1 is LNHNV, CDR2 YYDKDF, per germline (reference sequence). There are 14 residues in the CDR3. The CDR3 is CATSRTSGTYEQYF.

The chain recombines TRBV7-2 with TRBJ2-7. The CDR3 has 16 residues. Germline loops: CDR1 SGHTA, CDR2 FQGNSA. The CDR3: CASSRAGASSSYEQYF.